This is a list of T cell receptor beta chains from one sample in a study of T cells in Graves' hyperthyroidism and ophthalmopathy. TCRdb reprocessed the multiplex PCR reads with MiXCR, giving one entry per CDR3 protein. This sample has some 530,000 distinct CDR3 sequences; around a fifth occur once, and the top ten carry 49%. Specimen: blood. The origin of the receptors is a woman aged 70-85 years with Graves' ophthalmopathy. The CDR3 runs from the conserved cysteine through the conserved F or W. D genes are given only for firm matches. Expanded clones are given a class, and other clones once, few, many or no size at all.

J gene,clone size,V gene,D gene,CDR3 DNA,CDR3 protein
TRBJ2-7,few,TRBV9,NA,TGTGCCAGCAGCTCACCAGGGCAGTCGGACTACGAGCAGTACTTC,CASSSPGQSDYEQYF
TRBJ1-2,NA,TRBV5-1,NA,TGCGCCAGCACCCAGGAAGCAGGGAGCTATGGCTACACCTTC,CASTQEAGSYGYTF
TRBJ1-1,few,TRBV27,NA,TGTGCCAGCAGCCCAACTCCTGGGGGGGTTGAAGCTTTCTTT,CASSPTPGGVEAFF
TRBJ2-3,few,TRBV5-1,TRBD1,TGCGCCAGCAGCTTCCTAACAGGGGTGCCAGATACGCAGTATTTT,CASSFLTGVPDTQYF
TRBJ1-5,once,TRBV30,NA,TGTGCCTGGAGTGTACGACACGGCAATCAGCCCCAGCATTTT,CAWSVRHGNQPQHF
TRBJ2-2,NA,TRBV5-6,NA,TGTGCCAGCAGCTTGGAGCAAAACACCGGGGAGCTGTTTTTT,CASSLEQNTGELFF
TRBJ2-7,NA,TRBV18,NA,TGTGCCAGCTCACCCACCCGACGTCCCGAGCAGTACTTC,CASSPTRRPEQYF
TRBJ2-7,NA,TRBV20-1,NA,TGCAGTGCCAATGGACAGACTGTTTCCTACGAGCAGTACTTC,CSANGQTVSYEQYF
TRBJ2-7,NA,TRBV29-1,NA,TGCAGCGTTGATATAGGTTACGAGCAGTACTTC,CSVDIGYEQYF
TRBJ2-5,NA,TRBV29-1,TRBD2,TGCAGCTGCGGGACTAGCGGGAGGGCCCTTGAGACCCAGTACTTC,CSCGTSGRALETQYF
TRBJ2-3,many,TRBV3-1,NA,TGTGCCAGCAGCCATTTACAGGGTAGTACGCAGTATTTT,CASSHLQGSTQYF
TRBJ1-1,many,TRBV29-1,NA,TGCAGCGTGCGACTAGAAGGAACCGAAGCTTTCTTT,CSVRLEGTEAFF
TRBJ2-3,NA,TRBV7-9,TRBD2,TGTGCCAGCAGCTTAGGGAGCGGGGTACCATATACGCAGTATTTT,CASSLGSGVPYTQYF
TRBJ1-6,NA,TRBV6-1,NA,TGTGCCAGCAGTTCCGTGACAGGCTCCTATAATTCACCCCTCCACTTT,CASSSVTGSYNSPLHF
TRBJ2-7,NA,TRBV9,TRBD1,TGTGCCAGCAGCCGAACAGGGGAGTACGAGCAGTACTTC,CASSRTGEYEQYF
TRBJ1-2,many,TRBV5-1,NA,TGCGCCAGCAGCTTGGAAGGGTCGGCGTATGGCTACACCTTC,CASSLEGSAYGYTF
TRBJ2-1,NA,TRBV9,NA,TGTGCCAGCAGCCCCCCGGGGCCTGGGCTCTCATACAATGAGCAGTTCTTC,CASSPPGPGLSYNEQFF
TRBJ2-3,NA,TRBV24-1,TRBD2,TGTGCCACCATGGCTAGCGGATCCTTCACAGATACGCAGTATTTT,CATMASGSFTDTQYF
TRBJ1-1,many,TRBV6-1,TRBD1,TGTGCCAGCAGTGTCACAGGGGGCTGGGCTGAAGCTTTCTTT,CASSVTGGWAEAFF
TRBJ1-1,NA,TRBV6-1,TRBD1,TGTGCCTGCAGTCATAGGGGACAGATCATGAACACTGAAGCTTTCTTT,CACSHRGQIMNTEAFF
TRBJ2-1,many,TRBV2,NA,TGTGCCAGCAGCCCTAGCGTCTATGAGCAGTTCTTC,CASSPSVYEQFF
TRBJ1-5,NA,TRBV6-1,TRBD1,TGTGCCAGCAGTAAAAATCAGGGGGTAAGCAATCAGCCCCAGCATTTT,CASSKNQGVSNQPQHF
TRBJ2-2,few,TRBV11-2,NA,TGTGCCAGCAGCCCACTGACAGGCCGTACCGGGGAGCTGTTTTTT,CASSPLTGRTGELFF
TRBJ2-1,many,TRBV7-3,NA,TGTGCCAGCAGCTTACAGCCCCTCTCCTACAATGAGCAGTTCTTC,CASSLQPLSYNEQFF
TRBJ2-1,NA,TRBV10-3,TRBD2,TGTGCCACCGGACTAGCGGAGGGTAATGAGCAGTTCTTC,CATGLAEGNEQFF
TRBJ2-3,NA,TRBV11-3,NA,TGTGCCAGCAGCTTACAGTCTGGAGCAGATACGCAGTATTTT,CASSLQSGADTQYF
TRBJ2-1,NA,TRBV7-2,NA,TGTGCCAGCAGCTTAGTGGTTAGCGGACACAATGAGCAGTTCTTC,CASSLVVSGHNEQFF
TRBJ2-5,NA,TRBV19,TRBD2,TGTGCCAGTAGTAAATATAGCGGGATCCAAGAGACCCAGTACTTC,CASSKYSGIQETQYF
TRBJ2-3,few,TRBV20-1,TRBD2,TGCAGTGCAGGGACTAGCGGGAGAGATACGCAGTATTTT,CSAGTSGRDTQYF
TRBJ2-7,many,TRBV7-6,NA,TGTGCCAGCAGCTTGGGACCGGTGCAGTACTTC,CASSLGPVQYF
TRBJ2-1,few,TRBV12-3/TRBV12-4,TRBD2,TGTGCCAGCAGTTTATTCGGCCTTCCTGGACTAGCGGGAGTTGAGCAGTTCTTC,CASSLFGLPGLAGVEQFF
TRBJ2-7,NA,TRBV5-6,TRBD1,TGTGCCAGCACCCTGTCAGGGGGCCTTGGCTCCTACGAGCAGTACTTC,CASTLSGGLGSYEQYF
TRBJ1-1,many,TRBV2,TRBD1,TGTGCCAGCAGGCGAGGACAGGGTGTAGCTTTCTTT,CASRRGQGVAFF
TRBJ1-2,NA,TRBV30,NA,TGTGCCTGGAGTGAATCCTCTCGCGGCTACACCTTC,CAWSESSRGYTF
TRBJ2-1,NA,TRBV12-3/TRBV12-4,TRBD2,TGTGCCAGCAGTGCTTCTAGCGGGAGAAATGAGCAGTTCTTC,CASSASSGRNEQFF